This TCR beta chain is drawn from a study of memory CD4+ T cells and cytomegalovirus serostatus (dated by TCRdb to between 2018 and 2020). For the study in its entirety: The roughly 33 healthy Belgian adults in the cohort included 9 who were CMV seropositive and around 25 who were CMV seronegative. To replicate a published TCR-based CMV serostatus classifier, the researchers sequenced the CD4+ memory TCRbeta repertoires of a Belgian cohort whose cytomegalovirus serostatus was known. Study-level results and caveats: Of fewer than 200 previously reported CMV-associated TCRbeta sequences, about 62 appeared in the CD4+ memory repertoires, each in one to five individuals. The results were read as suggesting that the CMV-associated TCR signature is, for the most part, present in the CD4+ memory repertoire. Only CD4+CD45RO+ memory cells were sequenced, in contrast to the original study, which included naive and memory CD4+ and CD8+ populations. A median bootstrapped AUC of around 0.95 with a 95% CI of 0.76-1.00 was achieved on the Belgian cohort by the original-framework classifier. For CMV serostatus prediction, a median bootstrapped AUC of about 0.94 was reached with the original framework, and a median bootstrapped AUC of roughly 0.89 was reached with a US-trained random forest.

In regard to this clone: Its antigen remains undetermined. No base qualities exist here, and no much larger clone lies one base off it.

Single viable CD3+CD4+CD8-CD45RO+ cells were sorted as memory CD4+ T cells on a FACSAria II. CMV serostatus was determined with a Roche Elecsys assay detecting serum IgG against CMV pp150, pp28, p38 and p52. After thawing, total CD4+ T cells were enriched by positive selection with CD4 magnetic microbeads. The samples came from a different study that was designed specifically to examine the CD4+ T cell memory repertoire. Peripheral blood mononuclear cells were isolated and cryopreserved according to standard operating procedures, and serum was kept at -80 degrees C. The staining relied on CD3-PerCP (BW264/56), CD4-APC (RPA-T4), CD45RO-PE (UCHT1) and CD8-Pacific Orange (3B5) antibodies, and Sytox blue was used to exclude non-viable cells. Genomic DNA was extracted from sorted cells with the Quick-DNA Microprep Kit. Amplification of TCRbeta DNA was done with the immunoSEQ hsTCRbeta kit, following the protocol from the manufacturer. TCRbeta libraries were sequenced on an Illumina MiSeq instrument. In the source study's methods: Following removal of out-of-frame sequences, around 2,300,000 distinct TCRbeta sequences were retained, with an average of roughly 70,000 per individual. Each individual was scored using the number of 164 previously reported CMV-associated TCRbeta sequences that the individual carried and the total number of productive distinct TCRbeta sequences. A beta-binomial model was reimplemented in Python, and scikit-learn random forests with default parameters were trained on data from the US cohort. Classifier performance on the Belgian cohort was summarized as median AUC with percentile confidence intervals over 10,000 bootstrap iterations. Imported from immuneACCESS, the table was reduced by TCRdb to in-frame sequences with V and J called. These copies leave out some clones; in studies compared against another copy, an unresolved V gene accounts for under half, and the cause of the remainder is not known. Clone size and the V and J calls come from that table; the DNA yielded D and trimming. A total of about 38,000 clones appear in this sample, roughly 85% of them only once. The ten largest clones represent under 6% of the sample.

At the junction V is shortened by 0 bases and J by 3 bases, with 5 bases in between. From cysteine to phenylalanine, the CDR3 is 14 amino acids long. Of all the DNA, just the CDR3 is kept, 42 bases in frame from base 1. Via the germline V gene, CDR1 is KGHSH and CDR2 LQKENI. Sequenced sample: memory CD4+ T cells from blood. The origin of this receptor is an adult in good health and CMV-seropositive. The rearranged chain carries TRBV18 and TRBJ2-2, with no confident D gene call. The CDR3 is CASSPPMDTGELFF. The DNA sequence is given as TGTGCCAGCTCACCACCCATGGACACCGGGGAGCTGTTTTTT.